This TCR beta chain came from a study of molecular identifiers for immune sequencing clone quantification. This clonotype showed up just a few times. The germline CDR1 and CDR2 sequences are LGHDT and YNNKEL (reference sequence). The CDR3 totals 15 residues. Trimming at V came to 5 bases and at J to 5 bases, leaving 9 bases not matched to a gene. MiXCR, run by TCRdb on the PCR reads, gives a single entry per CDR3 protein. The table includes 460,000 or so distinct CDR3 sequences, roughly 24% detected once. The V call is TRBV3-1, the J call TRBJ2-7; 10 bases map to TRBD1. What was sequenced was naive CD8+ T cells from blood, with Jurkat cell RNA spiked in. Noted subset: FACS-sorted CD8+CD4-CCR7+CD45RA+ naive T cells. The sequence came from a human donor in good health. Some libraries in this study had Jurkat cell RNA spiked in. CDR3 coding DNA: TGTGCCAGCAGCGAGATAGACAGGGGGCACGACGAGCAGTACTTC. Residues: CASSEIDRGHDEQYF.